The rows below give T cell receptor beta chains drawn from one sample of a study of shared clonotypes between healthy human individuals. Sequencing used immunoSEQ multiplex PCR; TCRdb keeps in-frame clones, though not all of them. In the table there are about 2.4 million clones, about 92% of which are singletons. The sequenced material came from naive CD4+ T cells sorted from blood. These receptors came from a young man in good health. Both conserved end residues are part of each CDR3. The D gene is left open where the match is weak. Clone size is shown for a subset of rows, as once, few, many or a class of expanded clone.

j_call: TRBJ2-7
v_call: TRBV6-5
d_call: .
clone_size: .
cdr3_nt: TGTGCCAGCAGTTTTGACAGGAAGGTCGACGAGCAGTACTTC
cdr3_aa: CASSFDRKVDEQYF

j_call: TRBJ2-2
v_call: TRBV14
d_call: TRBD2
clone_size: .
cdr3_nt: TGTGCCAGCAGCCCTCCCGGGAGCGGGGGGGCGAGAACCGGGGAGCTGTTTTTT
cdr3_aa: CASSPPGSGGARTGELFF

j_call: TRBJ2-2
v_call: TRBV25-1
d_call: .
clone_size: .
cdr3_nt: TGTGCCAGCAGTGAATCGGGCACCGGGGAGCTGTTTTTT
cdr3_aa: CASSESGTGELFF

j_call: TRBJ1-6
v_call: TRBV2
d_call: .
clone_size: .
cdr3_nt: TGTGCCACCCGGGACGACTATAATTCACCCCTCCACTTT
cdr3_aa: CATRDDYNSPLHF

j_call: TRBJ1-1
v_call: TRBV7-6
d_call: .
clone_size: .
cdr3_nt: TGTGCCAGCAGCTTAGCGCGGGTTTTGGGCAGCCAGAACACTGAAGCTTTCTTT
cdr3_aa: CASSLARVLGSQNTEAFF

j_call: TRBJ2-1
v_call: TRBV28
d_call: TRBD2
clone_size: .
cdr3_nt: TGTGCCAGCAGTGCCCCTACTAGCGGGGGTGGGCATGAGCAGTTCTTC
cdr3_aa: CASSAPTSGGGHEQFF

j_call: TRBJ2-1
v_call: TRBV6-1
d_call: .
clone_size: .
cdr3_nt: TGTGCCAGCAGTGAAGCGGGCAGGAGCCTTTTAAATGAGCAGTTCTTC
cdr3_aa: CASSEAGRSLLNEQFF

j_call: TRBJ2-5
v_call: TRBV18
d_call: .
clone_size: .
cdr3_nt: TGTGCCAGCTCACAAAGCGGGGACAGCAGACAAGAGACCCAGTACTTC
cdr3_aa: CASSQSGDSRQETQYF

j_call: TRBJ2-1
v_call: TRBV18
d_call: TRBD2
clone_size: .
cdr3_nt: TGTGCCAGCTCACCACCGGCGACTAGCGGGTCCTACAATGAGCAGTTCTTC
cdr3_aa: CASSPPATSGSYNEQFF

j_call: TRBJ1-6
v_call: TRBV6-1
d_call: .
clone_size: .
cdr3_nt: TGTGCCAGTTGCGACTCCTATAATTCACCCCTCCACTTT
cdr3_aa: CASCDSYNSPLHF

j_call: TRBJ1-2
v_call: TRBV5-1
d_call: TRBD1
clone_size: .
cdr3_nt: TGCGCCAGCAGCTTGGACGACAGGGGGCACTATGGCTACACCTTC
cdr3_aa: CASSLDDRGHYGYTF

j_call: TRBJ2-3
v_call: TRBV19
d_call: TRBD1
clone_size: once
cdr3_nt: TGTGCCAGTAGTCTCGGGCGGCAGGGGGCAACAGATACGCAGTATTTT
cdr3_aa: CASSLGRQGATDTQYF

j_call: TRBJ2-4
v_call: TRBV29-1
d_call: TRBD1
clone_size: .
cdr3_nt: TGCAGCGCCCGACAGGGGAGCGGAAACATTCAGTACTTC
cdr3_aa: CSARQGSGNIQYF

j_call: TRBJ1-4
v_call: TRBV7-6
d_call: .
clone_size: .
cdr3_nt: TGTGCCAGCAGCTTAGGCCTCGGTGGGGGTGATGAAAAACTGTTTTTT
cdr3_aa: CASSLGLGGGDEKLFF

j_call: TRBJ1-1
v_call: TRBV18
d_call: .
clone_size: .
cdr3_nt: TGTGCCAGCTCACCACCGACGAACACTGAAGCTTTCTTT
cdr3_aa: CASSPPTNTEAFF

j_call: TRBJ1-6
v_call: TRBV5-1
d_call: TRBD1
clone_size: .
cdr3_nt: TGCGCCAGCAGCTTGGATCTGGGACAGGGAAATTCACCCCTCCACTTT
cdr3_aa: CASSLDLGQGNSPLHF

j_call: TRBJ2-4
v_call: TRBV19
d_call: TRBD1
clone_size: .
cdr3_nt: TGTGCCAGTAGCAAAGCGGGACAGGGGGCCTGGGGGGCCAAAAACATTCAGTACTTC
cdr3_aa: CASSKAGQGAWGAKNIQYF

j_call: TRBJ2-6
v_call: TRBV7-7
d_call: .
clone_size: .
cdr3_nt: TGTGCTAGCAGTCCAGGGAACTCTGGGGCCAACGTCCTGACTTTC
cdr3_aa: CASSPGNSGANVLTF

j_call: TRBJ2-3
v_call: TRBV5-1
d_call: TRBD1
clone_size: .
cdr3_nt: TGCGCCAGCAGCTGGGGACAGGGGGCGAGCACAGATACGCAGTATTTT
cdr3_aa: CASSWGQGASTDTQYF

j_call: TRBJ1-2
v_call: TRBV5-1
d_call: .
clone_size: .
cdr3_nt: TGCGCCAGCAGCGAGGACGGAAACTATGGCTACACCTTC
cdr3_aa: CASSEDGNYGYTF

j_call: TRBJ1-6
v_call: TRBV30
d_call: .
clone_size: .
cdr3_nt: TGTGCCTGGAGTGCAGTTGGGGGGCCCAATTCACCCCTCCACTTT
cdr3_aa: CAWSAVGGPNSPLHF

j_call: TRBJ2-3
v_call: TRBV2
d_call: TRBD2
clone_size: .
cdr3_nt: TGTGCCAGCACCCGCGGGGGGGCTAGCACAGATACGCAGTATTTT
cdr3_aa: CASTRGGASTDTQYF

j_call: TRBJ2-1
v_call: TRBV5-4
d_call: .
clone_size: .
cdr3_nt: TGTGCCAGCAGCTTCAGAAATGAGCAGTTCTTC
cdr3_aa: CASSFRNEQFF

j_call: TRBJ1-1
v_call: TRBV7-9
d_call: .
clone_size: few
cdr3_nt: TGTGCCAGCAGCTTAGCGCTCCCGGCCTCAAGGCAAGCTTTCTTT
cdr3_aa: CASSLALPASRQAFF

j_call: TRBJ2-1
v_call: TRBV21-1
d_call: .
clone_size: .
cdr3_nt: TGTGCCAGCAGAAGGAATAGACTAGCGGGAGGGGACAATGAGCAGTTCTTC
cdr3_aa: CASRRNRLAGGDNEQFF

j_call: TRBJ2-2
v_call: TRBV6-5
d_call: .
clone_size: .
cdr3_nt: TGTGCCAGCAGGGACACCTCGAACACCGGGGAGCTGTTTTTT
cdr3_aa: CASRDTSNTGELFF

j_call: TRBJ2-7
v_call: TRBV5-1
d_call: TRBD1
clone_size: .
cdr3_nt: TGCGCCAGCAGCGGGGGACAGTTCTACGAGCAGTACTTC
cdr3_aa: CASSGGQFYEQYF

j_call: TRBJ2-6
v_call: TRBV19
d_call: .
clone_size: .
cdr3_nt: TGTGCCAGTAGTATTGGCAGCTCTGGGGCCAACGTCCTGACTTTC
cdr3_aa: CASSIGSSGANVLTF

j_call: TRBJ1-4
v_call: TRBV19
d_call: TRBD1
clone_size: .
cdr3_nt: TGTGCCAGTCACGCAGTGGACAGGGGGCGGGAAAAACTGTTTTTT
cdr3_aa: CASHAVDRGREKLFF

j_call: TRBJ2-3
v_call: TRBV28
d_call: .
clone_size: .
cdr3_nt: TGTGCCAGCATTTCTTCCAGCTACACAGATACGCAGTATTTT
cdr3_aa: CASISSSYTDTQYF

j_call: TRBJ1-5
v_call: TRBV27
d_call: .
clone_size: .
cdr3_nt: TGTGCCAGCAGTTTGTCAGGGGCAGGGCGTCAGCCCCAGCATTTT
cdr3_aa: CASSLSGAGRQPQHF

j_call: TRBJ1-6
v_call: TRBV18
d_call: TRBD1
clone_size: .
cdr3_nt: TGTGCCAGCTCACCAGAGGGGGCGAGTTCACCCCTCCACTTT
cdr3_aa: CASSPEGASSPLHF

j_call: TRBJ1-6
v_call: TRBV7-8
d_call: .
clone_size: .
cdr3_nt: TGTGCCAGCAGGTCGCAGCTAAATTCACCCCTCCACTTT
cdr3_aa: CASRSQLNSPLHF

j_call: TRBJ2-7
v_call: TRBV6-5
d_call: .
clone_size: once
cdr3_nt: TGTGCCAGCAGTTACAATGTGGGCCCCTACGAGCAGTACTTC
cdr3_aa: CASSYNVGPYEQYF

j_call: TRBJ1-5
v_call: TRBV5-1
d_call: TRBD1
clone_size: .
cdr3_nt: TGCGCCAGCAGCTTGGAGGGGGCGGACAATCAGCCCCAGCATTTT
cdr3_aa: CASSLEGADNQPQHF

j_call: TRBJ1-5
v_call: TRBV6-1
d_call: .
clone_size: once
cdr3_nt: TGTGCCAGCAGTGAAGCCGGATTCAATCAGCCCCAGCATTTT
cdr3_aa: CASSEAGFNQPQHF

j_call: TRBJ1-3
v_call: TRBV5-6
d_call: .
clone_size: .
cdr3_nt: TGTGCCAGCAGCCGGGACGGCTCTGGAAACACCATATATTTT
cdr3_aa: CASSRDGSGNTIYF

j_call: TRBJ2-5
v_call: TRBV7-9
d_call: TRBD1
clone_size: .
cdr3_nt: TGTGCCAGCAGCTTAGATCTGTCGGGGACAGGGGGAGAGACCCAGTACTTC
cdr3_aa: CASSLDLSGTGGETQYF

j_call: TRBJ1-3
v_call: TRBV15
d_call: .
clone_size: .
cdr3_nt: TGTGCCACCAGCAGAGATGTCAGGGCTGGAAACACCATATATTTT
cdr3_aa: CATSRDVRAGNTIYF

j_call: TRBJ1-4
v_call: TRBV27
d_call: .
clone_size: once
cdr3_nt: TGTGCCAGCAGGCCCGTGGGGCGAGGGTATGAAAAACTGTTTTTT
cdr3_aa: CASRPVGRGYEKLFF

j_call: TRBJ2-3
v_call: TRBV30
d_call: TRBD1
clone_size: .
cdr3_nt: TGTGCCTGGGAGGCACGGGACAGGGGAACAGATACGCAGTATTTT
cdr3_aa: CAWEARDRGTDTQYF

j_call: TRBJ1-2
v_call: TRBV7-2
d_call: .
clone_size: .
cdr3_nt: TGTGCCAGCAGCCCGGGACCGCAAATCTTTGGCTACACCTTC
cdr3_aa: CASSPGPQIFGYTF

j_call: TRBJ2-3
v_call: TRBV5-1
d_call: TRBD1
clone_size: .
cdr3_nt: TGCGCCAGCAGCTTGACCGGACAGGGATCAGATACGCAGTATTTT
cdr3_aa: CASSLTGQGSDTQYF

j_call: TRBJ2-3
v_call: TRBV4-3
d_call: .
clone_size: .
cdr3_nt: TGCGCCAGCAGCTACCGGGGCGGAGTCTCAGATACGCAGTATTTT
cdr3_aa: CASSYRGGVSDTQYF

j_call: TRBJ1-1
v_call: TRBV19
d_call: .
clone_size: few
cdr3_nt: TGTGCCACCTCCACCACAGCGGACACTGAAGCTTTCTTT
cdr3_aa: CATSTTADTEAFF

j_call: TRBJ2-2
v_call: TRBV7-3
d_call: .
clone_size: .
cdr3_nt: TGTGCCAGCAGCGAATTGTCTACCGGGGAGCTGTTTTTT
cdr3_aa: CASSELSTGELFF

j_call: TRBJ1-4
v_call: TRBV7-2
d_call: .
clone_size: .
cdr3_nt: TGTGCCAGCAGCCCCGGATGGGTAGATGAAAAACTGTTTTTT
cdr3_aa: CASSPGWVDEKLFF

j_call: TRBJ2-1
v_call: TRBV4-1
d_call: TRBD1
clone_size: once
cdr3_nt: TGCGCCAGCAGCCGGAATCCGGGACAGGGGAGGAATGAGCAGTTCTTC
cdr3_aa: CASSRNPGQGRNEQFF

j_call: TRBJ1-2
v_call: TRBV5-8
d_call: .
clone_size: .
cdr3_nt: TGTGCCAGCAGCAGAGACACAGGGATTAACTATGGCTACACCTTC
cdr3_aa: CASSRDTGINYGYTF

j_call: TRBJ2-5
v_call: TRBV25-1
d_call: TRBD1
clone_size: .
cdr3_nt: TGTGCCAGCAGTGGGAGACAGGGCTGGCGAGGAGAGACCCAGTACTTC
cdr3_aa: CASSGRQGWRGETQYF

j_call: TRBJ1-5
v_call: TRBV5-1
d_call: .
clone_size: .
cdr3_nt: TGCGCCAGCAGCCTGGGGGCAAGCGGCAATCAGCCCCAGCATTTT
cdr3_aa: CASSLGASGNQPQHF

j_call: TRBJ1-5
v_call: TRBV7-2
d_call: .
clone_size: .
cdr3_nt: TGTGCCAGCAGCTTAGATTGGTCGATCAGGGGCAATCAGCCCCAGCATTTT
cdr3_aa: CASSLDWSIRGNQPQHF

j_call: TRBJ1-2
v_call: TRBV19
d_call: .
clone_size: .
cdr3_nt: TGTGCCAGTAGTATAGAACGGGATGGCGGCTACACCTTC
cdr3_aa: CASSIERDGGYTF

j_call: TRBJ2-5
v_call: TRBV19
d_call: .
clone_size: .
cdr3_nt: TGTGCCAGTAGCCGTCCCGGGGCTTTCTGGGAGACCCAGTACTTC
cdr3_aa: CASSRPGAFWETQYF

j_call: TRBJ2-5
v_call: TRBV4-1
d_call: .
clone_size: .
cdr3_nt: TGCGCCAGCAGCCAAGTTGGTGGGGCAGGGACCCAGTACTTC
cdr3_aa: CASSQVGGAGTQYF

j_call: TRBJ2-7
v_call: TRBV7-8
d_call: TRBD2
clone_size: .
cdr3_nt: TGTGCCAGCAGCTTAAATCGCCCTAGCGGGAGTCGGTCCCCAAAGGGGTACGAGCAGTACTTC
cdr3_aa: CASSLNRPSGSRSPKGYEQYF